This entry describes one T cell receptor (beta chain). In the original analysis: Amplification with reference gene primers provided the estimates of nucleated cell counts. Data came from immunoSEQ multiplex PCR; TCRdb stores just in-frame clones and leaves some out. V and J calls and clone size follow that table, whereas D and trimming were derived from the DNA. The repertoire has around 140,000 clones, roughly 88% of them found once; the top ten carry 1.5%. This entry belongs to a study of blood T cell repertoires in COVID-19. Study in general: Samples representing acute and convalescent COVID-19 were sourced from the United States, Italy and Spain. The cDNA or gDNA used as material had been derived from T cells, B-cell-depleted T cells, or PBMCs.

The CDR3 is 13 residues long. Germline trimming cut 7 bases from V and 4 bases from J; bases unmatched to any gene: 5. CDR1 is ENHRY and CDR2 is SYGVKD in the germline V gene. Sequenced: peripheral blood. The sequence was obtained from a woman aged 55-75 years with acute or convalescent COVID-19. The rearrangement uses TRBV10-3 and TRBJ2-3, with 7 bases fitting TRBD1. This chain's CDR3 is CAIKATGADTQYF. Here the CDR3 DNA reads TGTGCCATCAAAGCAACAGGGGCAGATACGCAGTATTTT.